This entry lists 14 T cell receptor beta chains sequenced from one sample in a study of shared clonotypes between healthy human individuals. Profiling relied on immunoSEQ multiplex PCR, and the TCRdb table lists in-frame clones only, not all of them. The sample carries about a million clones, about 77% recorded once. Sequencing was done on a sample of memory CD4+ T cells sorted from blood. Described subset: CD45RA-negative fraction. These receptors came from a man younger than 35 in good health.

This sequence joins TRBV7-2 and TRBJ2-7, with 10 nucleotides matching TRBD1. CDR1 is SGHTA and CDR2 is FQGNSA in the germline V gene. V gave up 4 bases and J gave up 6 bases; unmatched junction bases: 9. The CDR3 runs to 15 residues. Here the CDR3 reads CASSSSRGTGVEQYF. CDR3 bases: TGTGCCAGCAGCTCGAGCAGGGGGACAGGGGTCGAGCAGTACTTC.

The genes are TRBV9 and TRBJ1-2; D call uncertain. Germline V CDR1 and CDR2: SGDLS, YYNGEE. V was pared by 4 bases and J by 7 bases, with 11 bases between. There are 12 residues in the CDR3. CDR3 sequence reads: CASSPRGFGYTF. The DNA of the CDR3 is TGTGCCAGCAGCCCCAGAGGGTTTGGCTACACCTTC.

V is TRBV9 and J is TRBJ1-6, with 7 bases aligning to TRBD1. V was pared by 5 bases and J by 4 bases, with 3 bases of the junction left unmatched. There are 14 residues in the CDR3. The germline V gene encodes CDR1 SGDLS and CDR2 YYNGEE. The CDR3 region has the DNA TGTGCCAGCAGTTCCAGGGGGTATAATTCACCCCTCCACTTT. It translates to CASSSRGYNSPLHF.

The J gene is TRBJ1-1, the V gene TRBV5-1, with D possibly being TRBD1 (5 bases). Germline V lookup: CDR1 SGHRS, CDR2 YFSETQ. The V end lost 6 bases, the J end lost 0 bases, and 15 bases lay between the germline ends. The CDR3 loop spans 15 amino acids. The CDR3 DNA sequence: TGCGCCAGCACCCCTCAGGGTGTGATGAACACTGAAGCTTTCTTT. Translation gives CASTPQGVMNTEAFF. The entire variable domain, with the rest obtained from reference TRBV5-1 and TRBJ1-1, is as follows: KAGVTQTPRYLIKTRGQQVTLSCSPISGHRSVSWYQQTPGQGLQFLFEYFSETQRNKGNFPGRFSGRQFSNSRSEMNVSTLELGDSALYLCASTPQGVMNTEAFFGQGTRLTVV.

The chain recombines TRBV19 with TRBJ2-7; 13 bases map to TRBD2. The germline V gene encodes CDR1 LNHDA and CDR2 SQIVND (reference sequence). The CDR3 covers 15 residues. Trimming cost V 4 bases and J 6 bases; bases outside gene matches: 6. The CDR3, as DNA: TGTGCCAGTAGTACCCTACTAGCGGGAGGGTCCGAGCAGTACTTC. Translated, it gives CASSTLLAGGSEQYF.

This chain's CDR3 is CASSLRQLPEKLFF. CDR3 DNA: TGCGCCAGCAGCTTACGGCAGCTCCCTGAAAAACTGTTTTTT. This chain joins TRBV5-1 and TRBJ1-4; D is unresolved. The CDR3 sequence is 14 residues long. CDR1 is SGHRS, CDR2 YFSETQ, per germline. The ends were cut back, 2 bases at V and 7 bases at J, with 12 bases in the middle.

The CDR3 is CASSGPSGSYEQYF. The DNA for the CDR3 is TGTGCCAGCAGTGGTCCTAGCGGATCCTACGAGCAGTACTTC. J is TRBJ2-7 and V is TRBV2; 7 nucleotides line up with TRBD2. V shed 4 bases, J shed 1 base, and the junction held 4 bases outside the gene matches. The CDR3 totals 14 residues. The germline V gene encodes CDR1 SNHLY and CDR2 FYNNEI.

The V call is TRBV19, the J call TRBJ2-5; 8 nucleotides match TRBD2. The V segment lost 0 bases and the J segment 1 base; nucleotides outside the gene matches: 4. Germline V gene data show CDR1 as LNHDA and CDR2 as SQIVND (reference sequence). The CDR3 covers 16 residues. The CDR3 nucleotides read TGTGCCAGTAGTATAGAGGACGGGAGGGTCCAAGAGACCCAGTACTTC. Its protein is CASSIEDGRVQETQYF.

The chain employs TRBV5-1 and TRBJ2-5; D gene ambiguous. V shed 0 bases and J shed 4 bases, with 7 bases lying between them. The germline V gene encodes CDR1 SGHRS and CDR2 YFSETQ. The CDR3 extends over 13 amino acids. Written as DNA, the CDR3 is TGCGCCAGCAGCTTGGTGGTAGGAGAGACCCAGTACTTC. Encoded protein: CASSLVVGETQYF.

Details on this clone: This same CDR3 is encoded by further DNA sequences in the sample. The V and J genes are TRBV6-5 and TRBJ1-1; the D is unclear. The CDR3 is 11 amino acids. V was pared by 7 bases and J by 1 base, with 4 bases between. CDR1 and CDR2 from the germline V gene are MNHEY and SVGAGI. CDR3 protein: CASMRNTEAFF. CDR3 DNA sequence: TGTGCCAGCATGAGGAACACTGAAGCTTTCTTT.

This sequence joins TRBV5-6 and TRBJ1-2; maybe TRBD1 (5 bases). V shed 4 bases and J shed 0 bases, with 16 bases lying between them. CDR3 size: 16 residues. Germline CDR1 is SGHDT and CDR2 is YYEEEE. The CDR3 here is CASSHPGTKPNYGYTF. In DNA form, the CDR3 reads TGTGCCAGCAGCCACCCTGGGACTAAGCCTAACTATGGCTACACCTTC.

This chain connects TRBV11-2 to TRBJ1-2; 9 bases agree with TRBD1. Germline V gene sequence: CDR1 SGHAT, CDR2 FQNNGV. The CDR3 sequence is 15 residues long. Losses at the gene ends were 0 bases for V and 5 bases for J; bases not matched to a gene: 4. CDR3: CASSLDAGTGYGYTF. The CDR3 DNA follows: TGTGCCAGCAGCTTAGATGCCGGGACAGGGTATGGCTACACCTTC. The whole variable domain, remainder taken from reference TRBV11-2 and TRBJ1-2, is EAGVAQSPRYKIIEKRQSVAFWCNPISGHATLYWYQQILGQGPKLLIQFQNNGVVDDSQLPKDRFSAERLKGVDSTLKIQPAKLEDSAVYLCASSLDAGTGYGYTFGSGTRLTVV.

V and J are TRBV6-1 and TRBJ2-7, with D tentatively TRBD2 (6 bases). V shed 6 bases and J shed 3 bases, with 18 bases lying between them. From germline, CDR1 is MNHNS and CDR2 SASEGT. This CDR3 region has 15 residues. CDR3 coding DNA: TGTGCCAGCAGGACCCAGCCGGGAGCTATCTACGAGCAGTACTTC. It codes for CASRTQPGAIYEQYF.

Only a few counts were recorded for this clone. This chain links TRBV15 with TRBJ1-1; 7 bases agree with TRBD1. Germline trimming cut 0 bases from V and 8 bases from J; bases unmatched to any gene: 6. The CDR3 sequence is 14 residues long. Germline V CDR1 and CDR2: LNHNV, YYDKDF (reference sequence). The CDR3: CATSRDLAGGEAFF. As DNA, the CDR3 is TGTGCCACCAGCAGAGATCTGGCAGGGGGGGAAGCTTTCTTT.